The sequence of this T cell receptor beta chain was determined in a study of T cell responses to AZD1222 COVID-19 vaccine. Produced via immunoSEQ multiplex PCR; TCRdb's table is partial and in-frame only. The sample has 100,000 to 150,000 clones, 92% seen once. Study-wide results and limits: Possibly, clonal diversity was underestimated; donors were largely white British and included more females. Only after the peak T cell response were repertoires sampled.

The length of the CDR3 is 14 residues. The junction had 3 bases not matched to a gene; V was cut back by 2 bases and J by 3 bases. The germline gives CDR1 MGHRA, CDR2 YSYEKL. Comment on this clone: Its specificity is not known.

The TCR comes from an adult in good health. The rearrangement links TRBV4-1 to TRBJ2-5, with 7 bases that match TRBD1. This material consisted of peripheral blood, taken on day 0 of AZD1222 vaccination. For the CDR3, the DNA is TGCGCCAGCAGCCAACTTACAGGGGAAGAGACCCAGTACTTC. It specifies CASSQLTGEETQYF.